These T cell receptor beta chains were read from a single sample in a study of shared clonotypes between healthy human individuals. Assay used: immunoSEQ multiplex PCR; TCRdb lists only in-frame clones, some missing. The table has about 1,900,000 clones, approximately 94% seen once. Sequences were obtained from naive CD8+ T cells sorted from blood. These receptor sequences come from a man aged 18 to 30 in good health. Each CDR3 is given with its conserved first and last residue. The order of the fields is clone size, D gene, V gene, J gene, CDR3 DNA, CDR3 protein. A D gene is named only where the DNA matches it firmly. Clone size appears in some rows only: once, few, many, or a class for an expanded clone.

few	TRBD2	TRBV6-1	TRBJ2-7	TGTGCCAGCAGCCATGGCGGGGGTTACGAGCAGTACTTC	CASSHGGGYEQYF
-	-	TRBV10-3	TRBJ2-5	TGTGCCATCAGAGAAATGGTAGAGGGGAAAGGAGAGACCCAGTACTTC	CAIREMVEGKGETQYF
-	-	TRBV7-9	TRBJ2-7	TGTGCCAGCAGCCTCGACTGGGGGGCGGGTGAGCAGTACTTC	CASSLDWGAGEQYF
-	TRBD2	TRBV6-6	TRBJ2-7	TGTGCCAGCAGCCCCTCGGCCGGGAGGCACGAGCAGTACTTC	CASSPSAGRHEQYF
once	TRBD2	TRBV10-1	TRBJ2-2	TGCGCCAGCAGTGAGTCATGGCGGGAGGGAACCGGGGAGCTGTTTTTT	CASSESWREGTGELFF
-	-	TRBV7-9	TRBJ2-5	TGTGCCAGCAGCTTAGCGCAGGGCAGGGACGGGACCCAGTACTTC	CASSLAQGRDGTQYF
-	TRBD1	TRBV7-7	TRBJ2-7	TGTGCTAGCAGCTACGGGACAGGGTCATCCTACGAGCAGTACTTC	CASSYGTGSSYEQYF
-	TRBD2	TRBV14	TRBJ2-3	TGTGCCAGCAGCCAATTAGCGGGAGCGTCAGATACGCAGTATTTT	CASSQLAGASDTQYF
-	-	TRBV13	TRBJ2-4	TGTGCCAGCCTACTAGTGGCAGACCCGGAAAACATTCAGTACTTC	CASLLVADPENIQYF
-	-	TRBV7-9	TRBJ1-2	TGTGCCAGCAGCTTACGGGGAGATGGCTACACCTTC	CASSLRGDGYTF
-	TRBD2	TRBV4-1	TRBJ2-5	TGCGCCAGCAGCCAAGGAGGGCTAGCGGGAGGGGGAGAGACCCAGTACTTC	CASSQGGLAGGGETQYF
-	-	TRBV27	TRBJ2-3	TGTGCCAGCACTCTTTCTTGGAGACTGCTCACAGATACGCAGTATTTT	CASTLSWRLLTDTQYF
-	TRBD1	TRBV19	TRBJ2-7	TGTGCCAGTAGCCCAGAGGGGGCGAGTTCCGAGCAGTACTTC	CASSPEGASSEQYF
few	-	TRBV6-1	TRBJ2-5	TGTGCCAGCAGTTTGACTAGTATATTAGGGGAGACCCAGTACTTC	CASSLTSILGETQYF
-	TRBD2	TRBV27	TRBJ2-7	TGTGCCAGCAGTCCCGAGACTAGCGGGAGGGCCCTCCGCGAGCAGTACTTC	CASSPETSGRALREQYF
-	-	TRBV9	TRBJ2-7	TGTGCCAGCAGCCCAGGAGACGGAATCTACGAGCAGTACTTC	CASSPGDGIYEQYF
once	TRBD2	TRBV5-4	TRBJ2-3	TGTGCCAGCAGCCCGCGGGGGAGCACAGATACGCAGTATTTT	CASSPRGSTDTQYF
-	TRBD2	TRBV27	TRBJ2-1	TGTGCCAGCAGTTTAACCCGGGGACTAGCGGACAATGAGCAGTTCTTC	CASSLTRGLADNEQFF
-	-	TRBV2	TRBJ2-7	TGTGCCAGCAGTGGGGCAGACGAAAGCTCCTACGAGCAGTACTTC	CASSGADESSYEQYF
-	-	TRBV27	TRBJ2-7	TGTGCCAGCAGTTTACTGACCCTGGGGGGGGGCCTAGGGGAGCAGTACTTC	CASSLLTLGGGLGEQYF
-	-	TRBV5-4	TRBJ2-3	TGTGCCAGCAGCTTGCTCGCAGATACGCAGTATTTT	CASSLLADTQYF
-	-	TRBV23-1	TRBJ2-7	TGCGCCACCATACAACCCCCAGTGCGCCGCTACGAGCAGTACTTC	CATIQPPVRRYEQYF
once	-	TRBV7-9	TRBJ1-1	TGTGCCAGCAGCTTGGCCACTGAAGCTTTCTTT	CASSLATEAFF
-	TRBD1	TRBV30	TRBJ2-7	TGTGCCTGGAGTCTGCCGGGACAGGGCTACGAGCAGTACTTC	CAWSLPGQGYEQYF
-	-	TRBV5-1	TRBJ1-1	TGCGCCAGCAGCCTTAATAGGGGGAACACTGAAGCTTTCTTT	CASSLNRGNTEAFF
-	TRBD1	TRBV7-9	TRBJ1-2	TGTGCCAGCAGCTTAGATGGACAGGGAGGTGGCTATGGCTACACCTTC	CASSLDGQGGGYGYTF
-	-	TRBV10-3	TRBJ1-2	TGTGCCATCAGTATGAGTGTGGGGAGTTCGGACTATGGCTACACCTTC	CAISMSVGSSDYGYTF
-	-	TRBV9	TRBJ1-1	TGTGCCAGCAGTTTAATAGATGCCAACACTGAAGCTTTCTTT	CASSLIDANTEAFF
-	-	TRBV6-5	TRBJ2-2	TGTGCCAGCAGTAATAACACCGGGGAGCTGTTTTTT	CASSNNTGELFF
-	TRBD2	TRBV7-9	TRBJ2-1	TGTGCCAGCAGCTTAGCTAGCGGGGGGAACAATGAGCAGTTCTTC	CASSLASGGNNEQFF
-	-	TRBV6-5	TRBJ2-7	TGTGCCAGCAGTTACCTGCGTGGCAACTACGAGCAGTACTTC	CASSYLRGNYEQYF